These 31 T cell receptor beta chains share one sample of origin, sequenced in a study of T cell responses to AZD1222 COVID-19 vaccine. TCRdb's table, derived via immunoSEQ multiplex PCR, lists solely in-frame clones and lacks some. This sample carries some 130,000 clones, 90% of them seen once, and the ten largest clones take roughly 7.2%. Sample: peripheral blood, taken on day 0 of AZD1222 vaccination. These receptors all stem from an adult in good health.

The rearrangement joins TRBV19 to TRBJ1-4; D gene ambiguous. Germline V gives CDR1 LNHDA, CDR2 SQIVND (reference sequence). Trimming left V 5 bases short and J 1 base short, with 8 bases between. This CDR3 is built from 14 residues. CDR3 sequence (DNA): TGTGCCAGTAGTTGGACGGTAACTAATGAAAAACTGTTTTTT. As protein: CASSWTVTNEKLFF.

The rearrangement uses TRBV19 and TRBJ2-5; D assignment may be TRBD1 or TRBD2 (5 bases each). CDR1 LNHDA and CDR2 SQIVND come from the germline V gene (reference sequence). Trimming removed 4 bases at V and 1 base at J, with 16 bases between. The CDR3 length is 16 residues. For the CDR3, the DNA is TGTGCCAGTAGTACTGCCGGGACGCTTATCCAAGAGACCCAGTACTTC. This sequence encodes CASSTAGTLIQETQYF.

This chain joins TRBV5-1 and TRBJ2-1; D gene unclear. The germline V gene has CDR1 SGHRS and CDR2 YFSETQ. Trimming took off 5 bases at V and 8 bases at J, with 14 bases between the two ends. This CDR3 has 13 residues. The CDR3 DNA reads as TGCGCCAGCAGACCGGCCCCACTGGATGAGCAGTTCTTC. It yields the protein CASRPAPLDEQFF.

The chain has TRBV12-3 or TRBV12-4 and TRBJ2-3, with D unclear. This CDR3 region has 11 residues. V was pared by 3 bases and J by 6 bases, with 4 bases between. This CDR3 reads CASSFGDTQYF. Written as DNA, the CDR3 is TGTGCCAGCAGTTTTGGGGATACGCAGTATTTT.

V and J are TRBV19 and TRBJ2-6; TRBD1 aligns across 11 bases. Germline CDR1 and CDR2: LNHDA and SQIVND (reference sequence). V lost 7 bases, J lost 4 bases, and 24 bases stayed unmatched. The CDR3 has 22 residues. The CDR3 region is CASTPKTLDRGRGHLGANVLTF. The CDR3, as DNA: TGTGCCAGTACCCCAAAAACCCTGGACAGGGGGCGGGGGCATTTAGGGGCCAACGTCCTGACTTTC. Filled out from reference TRBV19 and TRBJ2-6, the complete variable domain reads DGGITQSPKYLFRKEGQNVTLSCEQNLNHDAMYWYRQDPGQGLRLIYYSQIVNDFQKGDIAEGYSVSREKKESFPLTVTSAQKNPTAFYLCASTPKTLDRGRGHLGANVLTFGAGSRLTVL.

The chain employs TRBV7-9 and TRBJ2-7; the D gene is possibly TRBD2 (5 bases). CDR1 SEHNR and CDR2 FQNEAQ come from the germline V gene (reference sequence). Trimming took off 5 bases at V and 1 base at J, with 12 bases between the two ends. The CDR3 length is 14 residues. The CDR3 protein is CASSREGSSYEQYF. CDR3 nucleotide sequence: TGTGCCAGCAGCCGAGAGGGATCGTCCTACGAGCAGTACTTC.

V usage is TRBV6-5 and J usage is TRBJ2-1; TRBD2 aligns across 9 bases. The CDR3 has 14 residues. Germline CDR1 reads MNHEY; CDR2 reads SVGAGI. Trimming removed 5 bases from V and 7 bases from J; junction bases left unmatched: 6. The CDR3 nucleotides are TGTGCCAGCAGTCAGGGACTAGCTAGGAATGAGCAGTTCTTC. Its protein is CASSQGLARNEQFF.

The chain recombines TRBV28 with TRBJ1-4; 7 nucleotides align to TRBD1. The CDR3 runs to 15 residues. Losses at the gene ends were 8 bases for V and 6 bases for J; bases not matched to a gene: 12. CDR1 is MDHEN, CDR2 SYDVKM, per germline. CDR3 bases: TGTGCCAGCGCCCGACAGGGTAGGAGGGATGAAAAACTGTTTTTT. It codes for CASARQGRRDEKLFF.

The sample holds a few counts of this clone. The chain employs TRBV28 and TRBJ1-3; D is undetermined. V was trimmed by 4 bases and J by 4 bases, leaving 14 bases between them. This CDR3 has 15 residues. The germline gives CDR1 MDHEN, CDR2 SYDVKM. The CDR3 nucleotides are TGTGCCAGCAGTTCAAACCCGTTGACCGGAAACACCATATATTTT. It specifies CASSSNPLTGNTIYF.

This chain links TRBV12-3 or TRBV12-4 with TRBJ2-7; no clear D. With 1 base removed from V and 7 bases from J, the gap between germline ends came to 11 bases. The CDR3 runs 13 residues. The CDR3 is CASSLDGHGEQYF. As DNA, the CDR3 is TGTGCCAGCAGTTTAGACGGCCACGGGGAGCAGTACTTC.

This chain joins TRBV4-1 and TRBJ2-7, with D possibly matching TRBD1 (6 bases). The CDR3 length is 14 residues. Trimming took 4 bases from V and 4 from J, leaving 14 bases between them. In germline, CDR1 is MGHRA, CDR2 YSYEKL. The CDR3 reads CASSLTSQGYEQYF. CDR3 nucleotide sequence: TGCGCCAGCAGCCTCACGAGCCAGGGGTACGAGCAGTACTTC.

The gene calls are TRBV11-2 and TRBJ2-5; no firm D call. The ends were cut back, 5 bases at V and 4 bases at J, with 17 bases in the middle. The CDR3 runs 15 residues. Germline-derived CDR1 and CDR2 are SGHAT and FQNNGV. The CDR3 loop is CASSPGPRVGETQYF. The DNA for the CDR3 is TGTGCCAGCAGCCCAGGACCCCGGGTGGGAGAGACCCAGTACTTC.

Only one count was recorded for this clone. The chain carries TRBV4-3 and TRBJ1-1, with D possibly TRBD1 on 6 matching bases. There are 14 residues in the CDR3. The V end was cut by 4 bases, the J end by 5 bases, with 14 bases between. Germline CDR1 reads LGHNA; CDR2 reads YSLEER. This CDR3 is CASSRGGGGTEAFF. Written as DNA, the CDR3 is TGCGCCAGCAGCCGTGGGGGAGGGGGAACTGAAGCTTTCTTT.

This chain connects TRBV29-1 to TRBJ2-6; no firm D call. The V end was cut by 1 base, the J end by 0 bases, with 4 bases between. This CDR3 is 14 amino acids long. Germline CDR1 SQVTM, CDR2 ANQGSEA. CDR3 loop: CSVEGDSGANVLTF. The DNA of the CDR3 is TGCAGCGTTGAAGGGGACTCTGGGGCCAACGTCCTGACTTTC.

In regard to this clone: Other DNA sequences in this specimen translate into the identical CDR3. The chain is built from TRBV2 and TRBJ1-5; D is unclear. This CDR3 spans 12 amino acids. Trimming shortened V by 3 bases and J by 1 base, and 1 base separated the two germline ends. CDR1 and CDR2 (germline): SNHLY, FYNNEI. The CDR3 reads CASSDSNQPQHF. Here the CDR3 DNA reads TGTGCCAGCAGTGACAGCAATCAGCCCCAGCATTTT.

The chain recombines TRBV3-1 (or the pseudogene TRBV3-2) with TRBJ2-1; 7 positions match TRBD2. This CDR3 comprises 17 residues. The junction had 8 bases not matched to a gene; V was cut back by 1 base and J by 2 bases. Germline V gene data show CDR1 as LGHDT and CDR2 as YNNKEL (reference sequence). Here the CDR3 reads CASSQGSRGGTYNEQFF. The CDR3 nucleotides are TGTGCCAGCAGCCAAGGTTCCCGGGGAGGGACCTACAATGAGCAGTTCTTC.

The J gene is TRBJ2-3, the V gene TRBV28; either TRBD1 or TRBD2 may fit D (5 bases each). Germline lookup yields CDR1 MDHEN and CDR2 SYDVKM. The CDR3 totals 12 residues. V was clipped by 8 bases and J by 5 bases, with 11 bases between them. The CDR3 DNA reads as TGTGCCAGCGTAACGAGGGGAGATACGCAGTATTTT. Translated: CASVTRGDTQYF.

CDR3 nucleotides: TGTGCCAGCAGCTGGACAGGGGGCCCAAATCAGCCCCAGCATTTT. It is translated as CASSWTGGPNQPQHF. The rearrangement links TRBV7-9 to TRBJ1-5; TRBD1 matches 11 bases. With 4 bases clipped from V and 4 bases from J, the junction kept 3 bases outside the gene matches. Looked up from germline, CDR1 is SEHNR and CDR2 is FQNEAQ (reference sequence). This CDR3 is built from 15 residues.

The chain combines TRBV6-2 or TRBV6-3 with TRBJ2-5, with 9 bases aligning to TRBD2. This CDR3 comprises 16 residues. Germline CDR1 and CDR2: MNHEY and SVGEGT. The ends lost 4 bases at V and 9 bases at J; junction bases unmatched: 15. In nucleotides, the CDR3 is TGTGCCAGCAGTTCGCTCCTTAGCGGGGGCACCACGGCCCAGTACTTC. Amino acids: CASSSLLSGGTTAQYF.

This clone has just one count. The chain links TRBV7-8 to TRBJ2-7; TRBD1 or TRBD2 may be the D gene (5 bases each). The germline V gene has CDR1 SGHVS and CDR2 FQNEAQ. The CDR3 extends over 12 amino acids. V was trimmed by 4 bases and J by 9 bases, leaving 13 bases between them. The CDR3 sequence is CASSYTLGGQYF. The CDR3 DNA is TGTGCCAGCAGCTACACCCTTGGGGGGCAGTACTTC.

The sample holds one count of this clone. In DNA, the CDR3 is TGTGCCAGCAGTGAAATGGCTAGCGGGGGGACGAACACCGGGGAGCTGTTTTTT. Its translation: CASSEMASGGTNTGELFF. V usage is TRBV2 and J usage is TRBJ2-2; 11 bases are shared with TRBD2. Per the germline V gene, CDR1 is SNHLY and CDR2 is FYNNEI. The V segment lost 2 bases and the J segment 0 bases; nucleotides outside the gene matches: 5. CDR3 size: 18 residues. Variable domain in full (rest from reference TRBV2 and TRBJ2-2): EPEVTQTPSHQVTQMGQEVILRCVPISNHLYFYWYRQILGQKVEFLVSFYNNEISEKSEIFDDQFSVERPDGSNFTLKIRSTKLEDSAMYFCASSEMASGGTNTGELFFGEGSRLTVL.

The V call is TRBV18, the J call TRBJ1-1; no definite D call. Germline V gives CDR1 KGHSH, CDR2 LQKENI. Trimming shortened V by 3 bases and J by 10 bases, and 15 bases separated the two germline ends. CDR3 length: 13 residues. This CDR3 reads CASSPDTTRGAFF. The CDR3 coding sequence is TGTGCCAGCTCACCTGACACCACCCGGGGAGCTTTCTTT.

This chain links TRBV28 with TRBJ2-7; maybe TRBD2 (6 bases). The CDR3 sequence is 14 residues long. Trimming cost V 2 bases and J 3 bases, with 11 bases left between them. CDR1 is MDHEN, CDR2 SYDVKM, per germline. This CDR3 reads CASSLGGTYYEQYF. The CDR3 nucleotides are TGTGCCAGCAGTTTAGGCGGGACTTACTACGAGCAGTACTTC.

This rearrangement joins TRBV12-2 to TRBJ1-2; the DNA was not compared with TRBD1, the D call given in the table. TRBV12-2 is given as a pseudogene. CDR3 size: 14 residues. The CDR3 loop reads CASRPLGQTYGYTF. As DNA, the CDR3 is TGTGCAAGTCGCCCGCTGGGCCAGACGTATGGCTACACCTTC.

V usage is TRBV28 and J usage is TRBJ2-2; 8 bases match TRBD1. The CDR3 covers 17 residues. The germline V gene encodes CDR1 MDHEN and CDR2 SYDVKM. V lost 3 bases to trimming and J lost 6 bases; unmatched junction nucleotides: 12. The CDR3 loop reads CASSFVYGQGKAGELFF. The CDR3 region has the DNA TGTGCCAGCAGTTTCGTATACGGACAGGGCAAAGCCGGGGAGCTGTTTTTT.

The sample holds one count of this clone. The chain recombines TRBV7-2 with TRBJ1-2; a possible D gene is TRBD1 (6 bases). The CDR3 is 16 amino acids. V was trimmed by 1 base and J by 8 bases, leaving 20 bases between them. The germline V gene has CDR1 SGHTA and CDR2 FQGNSA. The CDR3 is CASSLEGQTGIWGYTF. CDR3 DNA sequence: TGTGCCAGCAGCTTAGAGGGCCAAACAGGGATATGGGGCTACACCTTC. Full variable domain (rest looked up from reference TRBV7-2 and TRBJ1-2): GAGVSQSPSNKVTEKGKDVELRCDPISGHTALYWYRQSLGQGLEFLIYFQGNSAPDKSGLPSDRFSAERTGGSVSTLTIQRTQQEDSAVYLCASSLEGQTGIWGYTFGSGTRLTVV.

The chain is built from TRBV19 and TRBJ1-1; the D gene is possibly TRBD1 (5 bases). The germline CDR1 and CDR2 sequences are LNHDA and SQIVND (reference sequence). V gave up 4 bases and J gave up 5 bases, with 11 bases separating them. CDR3 length equals 13 residues. This chain's CDR3 is CASSTGPWTEAFF. CDR3 nucleotide sequence: TGTGCCAGTAGTACAGGGCCGTGGACTGAAGCTTTCTTT.

The chain uses TRBV5-6 and TRBJ2-1, with D tentatively TRBD2 (6 bases). Trimming shortened V by 3 bases and J by 6 bases, and 13 bases separated the two germline ends. In germline, CDR1 is SGHDT, CDR2 YYEEEE. CDR3 size: 14 residues. CDR3 loop: CASSSRLVGNEQFF. The CDR3 DNA reads as TGTGCCAGCAGCTCGAGACTAGTGGGCAATGAGCAGTTCTTC.

J is TRBJ2-5 and V is TRBV7-9; D call uncertain. Per germline, CDR1 SEHNR and CDR2 FQNEAQ (reference sequence). This CDR3 has 16 amino acids. Trimming took off 5 bases at V and 1 base at J, with 17 bases between the two ends. The CDR3 DNA follows: TGTGCCAGCAGCCACCTGGGCCAGGAACCCCAAGAGACCCAGTACTTC. It codes for CASSHLGQEPQETQYF.

CDR3 in DNA: TGCAGCGCCGGGCATGGGGCGAAGGGTTTGGGCTACACCTTC. It specifies CSAGHGAKGLGYTF. The V and J genes are TRBV29-1 and TRBJ1-2; possible D gene TRBD1, 5 bases. The V gene lost 7 bases and the J gene lost 8 bases, with 23 bases spanning the gap. CDR3 length: 14 residues. Germline-derived CDR1 and CDR2 are SQVTM and ANQGSEA.

This chain connects TRBV6-2 or TRBV6-3 to TRBJ1-1; D is uncertain. CDR1 is MNHEY and CDR2 is SVGEGT in the germline V gene. The CDR3 length is 13 residues. The V gene lost 5 bases and the J gene lost 2 bases, with 9 bases spanning the gap. CDR3 protein: CASSDGVNTEAFF. CDR3 nucleotide sequence: TGTGCCAGCAGTGATGGAGTAAACACTGAAGCTTTCTTT.